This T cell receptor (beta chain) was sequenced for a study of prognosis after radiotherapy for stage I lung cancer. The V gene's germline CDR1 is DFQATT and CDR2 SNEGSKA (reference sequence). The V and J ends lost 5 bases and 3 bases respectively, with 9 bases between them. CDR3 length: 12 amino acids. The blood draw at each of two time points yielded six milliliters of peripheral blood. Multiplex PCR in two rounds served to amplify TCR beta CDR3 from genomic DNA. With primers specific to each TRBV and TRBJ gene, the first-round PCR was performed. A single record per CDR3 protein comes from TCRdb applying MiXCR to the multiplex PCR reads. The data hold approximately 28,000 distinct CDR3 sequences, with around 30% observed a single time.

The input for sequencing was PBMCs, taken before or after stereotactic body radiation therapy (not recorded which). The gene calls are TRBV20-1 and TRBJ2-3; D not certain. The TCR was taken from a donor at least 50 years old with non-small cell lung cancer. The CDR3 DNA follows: TGCAGTGCTGCTATAATTACAGATACGCAGTATTTT. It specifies CSAAIITDTQYF.